This T cell receptor (beta chain) emerged from a study of blood T cell repertoires in COVID-19. Study summary: Acute and convalescent COVID-19 specimens originated in the United States, Italy and Spain. PBMCs, B-cell-depleted T cells, or T cells were the source of the cDNA or gDNA that made up the material.

In the original analysis: Amplification from reference gene primers served as the basis for estimated nucleated cell counts. Assay used: immunoSEQ multiplex PCR; TCRdb lists only in-frame clones, some missing. V and J calls and clone size are as listed in that table; D and trimming were resolved from the DNA. The data hold around 180,000 clones, with about 87% observed a single time. Comments on this clone: Other DNA sequences of this sample code for an identical CDR3.

CDR3 length equals 11 residues. V was trimmed by 1 base and J by 14 bases, leaving 6 bases between them. CDR1 LGHDT and CDR2 YNNKEL come from the germline V gene (reference sequence). Sequencing used peripheral blood. The chain links TRBV3-1 (or the pseudogene TRBV3-2) to TRBJ1-6; no clear D. The clonotype originates from a woman in her twenties or thirties with acute or convalescent COVID-19. The DNA for the CDR3 is TGTGCCAGCAGCCAAGGAGGATCCCTCCACTTT. Its protein is CASSQGGSLHF.